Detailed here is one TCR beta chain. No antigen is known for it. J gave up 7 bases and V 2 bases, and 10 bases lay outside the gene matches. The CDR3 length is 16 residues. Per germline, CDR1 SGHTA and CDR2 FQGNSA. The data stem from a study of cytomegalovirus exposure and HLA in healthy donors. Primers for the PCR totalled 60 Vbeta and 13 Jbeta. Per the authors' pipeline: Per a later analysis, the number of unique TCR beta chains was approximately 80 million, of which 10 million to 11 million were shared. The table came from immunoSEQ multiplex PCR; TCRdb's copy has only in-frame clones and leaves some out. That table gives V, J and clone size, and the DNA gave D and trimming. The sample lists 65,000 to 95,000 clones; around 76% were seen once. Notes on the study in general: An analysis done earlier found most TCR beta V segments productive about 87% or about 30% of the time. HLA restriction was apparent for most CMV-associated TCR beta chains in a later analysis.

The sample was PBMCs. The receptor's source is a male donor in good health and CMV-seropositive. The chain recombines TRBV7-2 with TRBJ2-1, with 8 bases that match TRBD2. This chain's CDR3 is CASSLTRRGAGNEQFF. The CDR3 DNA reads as TGTGCCAGCAGCTTAACACGGCGGGGGGCGGGAAATGAGCAGTTCTTC.